The T cell receptor beta chain under discussion was sequenced for a study of response to subunit inactivated influenza vaccine. Study conclusions and caveats: The authors suggested that few new T cells are recruited per seasonal influenza vaccination.

Germline-derived CDR1 and CDR2 are MDHEN and SYDVKM. Trimming cost V 6 bases and J 2 bases, with 16 bases left between them. The CDR3 runs to 15 residues. TCRdb analysed the RT-PCR reads with MiXCR anew, one entry per CDR3 protein. Counted here are a few hundred thousand distinct CDR3 sequences, 14% occurring once; the ten biggest clones make up 8.5% to 14%. Comment on this clonotype: Its antigen is not known.

This TCR was sampled from a man in his fifties who received an inactivated influenza vaccine. The chain carries TRBV28 and TRBJ1-1; no clear D. Sample: PBMCs from blood, taken 11 to 12 days after vaccination. The CDR3, as DNA: TGTGCCAGCAGACTTTATCTACAGAGTAACACTGAAGCTTTCTTT. This gives the protein CASRLYLQSNTEAFF.